This T cell receptor (beta chain) emerged from a study of blood T cell repertoires in COVID-19. As for the study in general: The United States, Italy and Spain supplied acute and convalescent COVID-19 samples. T cells, B-cell-depleted T cells, or PBMCs supplied cDNA or gDNA.

Source study methods: Estimated nucleated cell counts came from reference gene primer amplification. The table came from immunoSEQ multiplex PCR; TCRdb's copy has only in-frame clones and leaves some out. V and J calls and clone size are given by that table; D and trimming were obtained from the DNA. The profile shows some 120,000 clones, 88% of them singletons. The origin of this receptor is a middle-aged man with acute or convalescent COVID-19. The sequenced sample was peripheral blood.

CDR3 residues: CASSKGRRTSGRETQYF. DNA for the CDR3: TGTGCCAGCAGCAAAGGGAGACGAACTAGCGGGAGGGAGACCCAGTACTTC. This chain joins TRBV21-1 and TRBJ2-5; TRBD2 reflects the table's D call only, with no check against the DNA. TRBV21-1 is assigned pseudogene status. CDR3 length: 17 amino acids.